This T cell receptor beta chain was sequenced in a study of OX40 agonist ivuxolimab in advanced cancers. Notes on the study in general: Among the lowest peripheral clonal expansion occurred in 0.1-3.0 mg/kg partial responders.

This clone appeared a few times. The antigen remains undetermined. Some clones are missing from TCRdb's copy, which holds only in-frame ones; the method was immunoSEQ multiplex PCR. The sample lists approximately 60,000 clones, roughly 80% occurring once. This CDR3 is built from 13 residues. V gave up 7 bases and J gave up 10 bases, with 14 bases separating them. CDR1 is MNHNS, CDR2 SASEGT, per germline. The source of this sequence is an adult with an advanced solid tumor such as melanoma, head and neck, liver or kidney cancer. The sample consisted of CD4+ or CD8+ T cells sorted from blood, taken in a trial of the OX40 agonist ivuxolimab. The chain uses TRBV6-1 and TRBJ1-6, with unresolved D. Here the CDR3 DNA reads TGTGCCAGCAAAACCAGACTCCAGTCACCCCTCCACTTT. It translates to CASKTRLQSPLHF.